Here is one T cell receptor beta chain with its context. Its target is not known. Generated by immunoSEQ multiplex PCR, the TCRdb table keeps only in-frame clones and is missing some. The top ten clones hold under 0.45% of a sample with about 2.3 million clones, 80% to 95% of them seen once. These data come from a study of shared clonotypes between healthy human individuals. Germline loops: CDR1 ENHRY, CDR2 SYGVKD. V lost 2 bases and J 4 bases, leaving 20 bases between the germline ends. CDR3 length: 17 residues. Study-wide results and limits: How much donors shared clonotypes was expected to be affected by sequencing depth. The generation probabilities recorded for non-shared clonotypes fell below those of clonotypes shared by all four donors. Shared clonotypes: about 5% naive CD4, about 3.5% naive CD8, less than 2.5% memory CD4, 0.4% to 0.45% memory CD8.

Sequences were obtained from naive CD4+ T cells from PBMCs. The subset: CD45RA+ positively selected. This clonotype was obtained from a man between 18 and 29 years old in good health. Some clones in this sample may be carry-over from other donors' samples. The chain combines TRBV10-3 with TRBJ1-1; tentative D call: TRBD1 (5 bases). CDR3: CAISERNGAGNTTEAFF. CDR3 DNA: TGTGCCATCAGTGAGCGCAATGGGGCAGGGAATACCACTGAAGCTTTCTTT.